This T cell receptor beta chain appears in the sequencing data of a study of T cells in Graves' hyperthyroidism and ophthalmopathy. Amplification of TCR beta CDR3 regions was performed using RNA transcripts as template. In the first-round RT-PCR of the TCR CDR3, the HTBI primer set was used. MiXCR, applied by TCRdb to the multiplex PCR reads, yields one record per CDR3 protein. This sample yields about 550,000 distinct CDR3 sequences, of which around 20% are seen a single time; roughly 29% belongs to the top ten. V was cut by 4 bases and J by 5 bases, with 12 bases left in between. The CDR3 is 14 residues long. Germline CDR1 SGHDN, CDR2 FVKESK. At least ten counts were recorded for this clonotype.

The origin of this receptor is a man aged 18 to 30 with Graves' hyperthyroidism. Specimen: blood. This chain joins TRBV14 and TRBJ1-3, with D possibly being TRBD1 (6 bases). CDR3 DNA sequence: TGTGCCAGCAGCCCCTCGGGACAACGAAACACCATATATTTT. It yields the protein CASSPSGQRNTIYF.